Sequencing of this T cell receptor beta chain was carried out in a study of human T cells and chemical hapten exposure. About the study: How much TCR each sample yielded varied, mostly because pooled library volumes differed slightly. General observations from the study: Those TCRs sitting above 1 in 1000 frequency stayed the same with DPC sensitization.

Using its own MiXCR run on the RACE reads, TCRdb lists one record per CDR3 protein. The data show tens of thousands of distinct CDR3 sequences, approximately 12% seen once. Indicated time point: patch test 1, 2 weeks after DPC sensitization. Treatment specified: therapeutic diphenylcyclopropenone sensitization with weekly scalp DPC. People who gave samples had alopecia, were 18 to 70 years old, and were suitable for DPC. Germline V CDR1 and CDR2: SGHTA, FQGNSA. Trimming removed 1 base from V and 4 bases from J; junction bases left unmatched: 5. The CDR3 extends over 16 amino acids. Worth noting for this clonotype: Its antigen is unidentified.

V usage is TRBV7-2 and J usage is TRBJ2-2; 8 bases agree with TRBD1. This specimen was whole blood, taken in connection with sensitization to the hapten diphenylcyclopropenone (DPC). The receptor comes from a woman aged 60-75 years with alopecia areata. Some clones in this sample may be carry-over from other donors' samples. CDR3 in amino acids: CASSLVSTGGTGELFF. CDR3 in DNA: TGTGCCAGCAGCTTAGTTAGTACAGGGGGCACCGGGGAGCTGTTTTTT.